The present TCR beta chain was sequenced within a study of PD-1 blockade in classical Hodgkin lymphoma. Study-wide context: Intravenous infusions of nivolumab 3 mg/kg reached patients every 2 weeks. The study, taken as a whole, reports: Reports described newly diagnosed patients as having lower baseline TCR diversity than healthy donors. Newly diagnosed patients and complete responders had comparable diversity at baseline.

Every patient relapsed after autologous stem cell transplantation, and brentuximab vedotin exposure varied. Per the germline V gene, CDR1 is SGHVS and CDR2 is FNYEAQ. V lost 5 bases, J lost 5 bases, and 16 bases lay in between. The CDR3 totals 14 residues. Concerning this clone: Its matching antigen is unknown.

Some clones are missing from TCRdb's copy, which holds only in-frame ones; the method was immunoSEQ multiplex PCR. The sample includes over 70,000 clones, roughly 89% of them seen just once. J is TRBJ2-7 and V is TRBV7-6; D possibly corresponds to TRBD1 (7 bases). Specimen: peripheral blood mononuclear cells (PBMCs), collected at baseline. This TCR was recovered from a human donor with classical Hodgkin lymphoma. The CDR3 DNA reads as TGTGCCAGCAGCCCTACTGGAGGGGGCGACGAGCAGTACTTC. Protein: CASSPTGGGDEQYF.